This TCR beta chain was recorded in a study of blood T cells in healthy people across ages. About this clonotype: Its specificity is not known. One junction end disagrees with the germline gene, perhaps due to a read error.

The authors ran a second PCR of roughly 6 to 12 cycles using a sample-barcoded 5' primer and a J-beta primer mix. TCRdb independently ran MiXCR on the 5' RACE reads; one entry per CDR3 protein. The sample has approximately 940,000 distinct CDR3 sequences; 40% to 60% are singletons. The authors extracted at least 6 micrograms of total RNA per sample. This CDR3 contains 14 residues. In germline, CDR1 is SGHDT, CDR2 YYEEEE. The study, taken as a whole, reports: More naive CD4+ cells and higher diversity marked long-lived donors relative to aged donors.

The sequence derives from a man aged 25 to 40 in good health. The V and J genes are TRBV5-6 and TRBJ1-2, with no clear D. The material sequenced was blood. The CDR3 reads CACSLRGFGSGYTF. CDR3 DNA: TGTGCCTGCAGCTTGCGAGGGTTCGGAAGTGGCTACACCTTC.